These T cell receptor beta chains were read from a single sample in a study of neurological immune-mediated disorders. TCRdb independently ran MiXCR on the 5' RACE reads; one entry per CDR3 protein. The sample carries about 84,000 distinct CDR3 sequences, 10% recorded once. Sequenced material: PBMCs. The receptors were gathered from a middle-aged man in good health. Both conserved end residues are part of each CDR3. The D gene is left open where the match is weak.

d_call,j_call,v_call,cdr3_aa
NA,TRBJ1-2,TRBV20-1,CSASPDYTF
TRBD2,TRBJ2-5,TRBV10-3,CATRTSGRRETQYF
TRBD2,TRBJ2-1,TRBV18,CASSPPGLALNNEQFF
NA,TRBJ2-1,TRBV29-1,CSVEDNRNEQFF
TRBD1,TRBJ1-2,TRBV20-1,CSAENKGTGSPYGYTF
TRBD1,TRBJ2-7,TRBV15,CATSFRGQFSYEQYF
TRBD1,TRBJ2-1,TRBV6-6,CASSYPRTGNNEQFF
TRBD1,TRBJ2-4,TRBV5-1,CASSSGQGADIQYF
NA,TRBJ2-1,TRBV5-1,CASSLGEGVNEQFF
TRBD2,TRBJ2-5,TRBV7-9,CASSLEVSAGGQETQYF
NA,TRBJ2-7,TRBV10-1,CASSETTPRGEQYF
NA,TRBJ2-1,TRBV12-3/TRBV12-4,CASSSDGSSYNEQFF
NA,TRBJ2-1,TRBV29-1,CSYTGAGGEQFF
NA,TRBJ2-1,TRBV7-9,CASSSQEQFF
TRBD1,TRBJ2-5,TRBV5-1,CASSWGTGVQETQYF
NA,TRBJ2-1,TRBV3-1,CASSQEREQFF
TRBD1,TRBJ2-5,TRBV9,CASTLMTGVGETQYF
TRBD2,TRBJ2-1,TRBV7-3,CASSLQPSGSVNEQFF
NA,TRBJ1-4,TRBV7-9,CASSLAFATNEKLFF
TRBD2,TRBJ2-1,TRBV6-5,CASSYGTSGAYNEQFF
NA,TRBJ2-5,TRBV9,CASSTRGVLETQYF
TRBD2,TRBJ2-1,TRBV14,CASSTSPGLESSYNEQFF
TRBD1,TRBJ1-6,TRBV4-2,CASSRDRVDSPLHF
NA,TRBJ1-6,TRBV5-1,CASGSAYNSPLHF
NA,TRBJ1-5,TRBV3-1,CASSQSTGSNQPQHF
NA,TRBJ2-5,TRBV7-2,CASSLNPGLETQYF
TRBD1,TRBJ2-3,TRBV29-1,CSVGGTGVGADTQYF
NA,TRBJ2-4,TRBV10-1,CASSGPKNIQYF
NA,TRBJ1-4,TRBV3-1,CASSQDWGSTNEKLFF
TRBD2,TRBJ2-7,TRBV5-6,CASSLAGLAGAEQYF
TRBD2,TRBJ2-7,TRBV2,CASSGSGAIRQYF
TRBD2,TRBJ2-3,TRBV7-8,CASTPYGTSGSTDTQYF
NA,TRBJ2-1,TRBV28,CASSSHGRNEQFF
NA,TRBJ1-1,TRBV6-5,CASSFSGTLTEAFF
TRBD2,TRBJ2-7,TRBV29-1,CSVPAGSNGYEQYF
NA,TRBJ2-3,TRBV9,CASSKLFRGASTDTQYF
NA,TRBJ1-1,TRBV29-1,CSGQLNTEAFF